This paragraph reports one T cell receptor (beta chain). The source of the sample is a study of blood T cell repertoires in COVID-19. Sequencing used immunoSEQ multiplex PCR; TCRdb keeps in-frame clones, though not all of them. The sample lists 150,000 to 200,000 clones; 65% to 85% were seen once. Germline V CDR1 and CDR2: SNHLY, FYNNEI. Losses at the gene ends were 4 bases for V and 2 bases for J; bases not matched to a gene: 4. This CDR3 is built from 15 residues. The clonotype was recovered from a woman aged 80 or over with acute or convalescent COVID-19. The sample was peripheral blood. V gene TRBV2 combines with J gene TRBJ2-2, with 7 bases lining up with TRBD2. CDR3: CASSGLAVNTGELFF. The CDR3 DNA is TGTGCCAGCAGTGGCCTAGCGGTAAACACCGGGGAGCTGTTTTTT.